This passage covers 27 T cell receptor beta chains from one sample sequenced in a study of T-cell reconstitution after alpha-beta-depleted transplantation in children. Construction of the TCRbeta library involved unique molecular identifiers. TCRdb used MiXCR to reprocess the PCR reads, holding one entry per CDR3 protein. This sample yields 200,000 to 300,000 distinct CDR3 sequences, of which more than 10% are seen a single time; roughly 2.6% belongs to the top ten. Sample: PBMCs from the stem cell graft donor, taken from the stem cell graft. The receptors come from a human donor who donated a stem cell graft to a child with acute lymphoblastic leukemia.

This clonotype was detected many times. V usage is TRBV10-3 and J usage is TRBJ2-3; D tentatively reads TRBD1 or TRBD2 (5 bases each). CDR3 length: 15 residues. V lost 3 bases and J 6 bases, leaving 16 bases between the germline ends. The germline V gene has CDR1 ENHRY and CDR2 SYGVKD. The CDR3 reads CAISDERGWPDTQYF. The DNA for the CDR3 is TGTGCCATCAGTGATGAGAGGGGTTGGCCGGATACGCAGTATTTT.

This clonotype has ten or more counts. The V and J genes are TRBV20-1 and TRBJ2-5; TRBD1 matches at 10 bases. This CDR3 comprises 14 residues. V dropped 5 bases and J dropped 5; count of bases not matched to a gene: 8. Germline V gene sequence: CDR1 DFQATT, CDR2 SNEGSKA (reference sequence). The CDR3 nucleotides read TGCAGTGCTCCACGACAGGGGGCGCGGGAGACCCAGTACTTC. It specifies CSAPRQGARETQYF.

With regard to this clonotype: With a much larger clone just one base away, this may be a read error. The rearrangement uses TRBV6-5 and TRBJ2-7, with TRBD1 as a possible D gene (6 bases). Trimming cost V 5 bases and J 3 bases, with 11 bases left between them. The germline CDR1 and CDR2 sequences are MNHEY and SVGAGI. This CDR3 comprises 13 residues. Here the CDR3 reads CASSHRVGYEQYF. CDR3 in DNA: TGTGCCAGCAGTCACAGGGTGGGCTACGAGCAGTACTTC.

This clonotype was counted ten times or more. The CDR3 loop reads CASSPGTLGQPQHF. The CDR3 DNA reads as TGCGCCAGCAGTCCCGGGACACTTGGTCAGCCCCAGCATTTT. V usage is TRBV5-1 and J usage is TRBJ1-5, with a tentative D call TRBD1 (6 bases). V dropped 5 bases and J dropped 6 bases, with 15 bases sitting between them. CDR1 and CDR2 (germline): SGHRS, YFSETQ. The CDR3 covers 14 residues.

This clonotype has a count of ten or more. The chain carries TRBV20-1 and TRBJ2-7; either TRBD1 or TRBD2 may supply D (5 bases each). Trimming left V 6 bases short and J 5 bases short, with 14 bases between. The CDR3 covers 12 residues. Germline V CDR1 and CDR2: DFQATT, SNEGSKA (reference sequence). CDR3 in DNA: TGCAGTGCGGGGGAGAGGGAGCACGAGCAGTACTTC. It translates to CSAGEREHEQYF.

This rearrangement joins TRBV20-1 to TRBJ2-7; 8 nucleotides match TRBD1. In germline, CDR1 is DFQATT, CDR2 SNEGSKA (reference sequence). The ends lost 1 base at V and 2 bases at J; junction bases unmatched: 7. This CDR3 has 15 residues. The CDR3 bases are TGCAGTGCTAGAGTTCCGACAGGGGCTGCCTACGAGCAGTACTTC. Protein product: CSARVPTGAAYEQYF.

This clonotype was recorded many times. The gene calls are TRBV28 and TRBJ2-2; 10 bases are a match to TRBD1. Unmatched junction bases numbered 10, after V lost 5 bases and J lost 7 bases. The CDR3 spans 16 residues. Germline assignment: CDR1 MDHEN and CDR2 SYDVKM. As DNA, the CDR3 is TGTGCCAGCAGTAGGCGGACAGGGGGTTTTGGCGGGGAGCTGTTTTTT. Residues: CASSRRTGGFGGELFF.

Worth noting for this clonotype: Given the absence of the conserved phenylalanine or tryptophan at the CDR3 end, a read error is likely. The chain links TRBV20-1 to TRBJ2-7; 9 bases agree with TRBD2. CDR3 length: 16 amino acids. Trimming cost V 0 bases and J 1 base; bases outside gene matches: 7. Germline CDR1 reads DFQATT; CDR2 reads SNEGSKA (reference sequence). DNA for the CDR3: TGCAGTGCTAGAGATCAGCCTAGCGGGAATTCCTACGAGCAGTACTTA. Translation: CSARDQPSGNSYEQYL.

This clonotype was picked up many times. This chain uses TRBV28 with TRBJ2-6, with D unclear. V was trimmed by 10 bases and J by 4 bases, leaving 8 bases between them. CDR1 is MDHEN and CDR2 is SYDVKM in the germline V gene. The CDR3 has 12 residues. The CDR3 region is CAIHTGANVLTF. The DNA of the CDR3 is TGTGCCATCCACACGGGGGCCAACGTCCTGACTTTC. The complete variable domain, with remaining parts taken from reference TRBV28 and TRBJ2-6, reads DVKVTQSSRYLVKRTGEKVFLECVQDMDHENMFWYRQDPGLGLRLIYFSYDVKMKEKGDIPEGYSVSREKKERFSLILESASTNQTSMYLCAIHTGANVLTFGAGSRLTVL.

This clonotype was seen repeatedly, ten times or more. CDR3 sequence reads: CASSLSGGPTYEQYF. Written as DNA, the CDR3 is TGTGCCAGCAGCCTTAGCGGGGGGCCTACCTACGAGCAGTACTTC. The genes are TRBV6-5 and TRBJ2-7; 10 positions agree with TRBD2. The CDR3 extends over 15 amino acids. CDR1 is MNHEY, CDR2 SVGAGI, per germline. V was pared by 6 bases and J by 2 bases, with 7 bases of the junction left unmatched.

This chain joins TRBV29-1 and TRBJ2-1; 7 positions match TRBD2. J gave up 6 bases and V 7 bases, and 6 bases lay outside the gene matches. This CDR3 has 12 residues. CDR1 is SQVTM, CDR2 ANQGSEA, per germline. The CDR3 loop is CSAIKRGNEQFF. CDR3 DNA sequence: TGCAGCGCAATCAAGCGGGGCAATGAGCAGTTCTTC.

This clonotype has a count of ten or more. The gene calls are TRBV25-1 and TRBJ2-5; no clear D. This CDR3 comprises 11 residues. Trimming left V 8 bases short and J 5 bases short, with 9 bases between. Looked up from germline, CDR1 is MGHDK and CDR2 is SYGVNS. The CDR3 spells CASGPRETQYF. As DNA, the CDR3 is TGTGCCAGCGGACCACGGGAGACCCAGTACTTC.

The table lists this clonotype with many counts. This rearrangement joins TRBV28 to TRBJ1-1; a weak D match, TRBD1 (5 bases). The CDR3 totals 15 residues. Trimming shortened V by 7 bases and J by 1 base, and 16 bases separated the two germline ends. The germline V gene has CDR1 MDHEN and CDR2 SYDVKM. The CDR3 protein is CASNTPGGGNTEAFF. The CDR3 DNA reads as TGTGCCAGCAACACCCCCGGGGGAGGGAACACTGAAGCTTTCTTT.

This chain uses TRBV3-1 with TRBJ2-3, with D perhaps TRBD2 (6 bases). Trimming removed 4 bases at V and 4 bases at J, with 15 bases between. The CDR3 has 15 residues. The germline V gene encodes CDR1 LGHDT and CDR2 YNNKEL (reference sequence). Here the CDR3 DNA reads TGTGCCAGCAGCCCCCCCCGCGGGAACCCAGATACGCAGTATTTT. It encodes CASSPPRGNPDTQYF.

This clonotype was seen repeatedly, ten times or more. The CDR3, as DNA: TGTGCCAGCAGCTTCCCGAGTCGGGAAAATGAGCAGTTCTTC. Amino acid sequence: CASSFPSRENEQFF. The chain has TRBV5-5 and TRBJ2-1, with a tentative D call TRBD2 (5 bases). The V gene lost 2 bases and the J gene lost 7 bases, with 13 bases spanning the gap. CDR1 and CDR2 from the germline V gene are SGHKS and YYEKEE (reference sequence). CDR3 size: 14 residues.

This clonotype showed up many times. The CDR3 nucleotides are TGTGCCACCAGCATCACGGACAGGGGGCGACAAGAGACCCAGTACTTC. Protein product: CATSITDRGRQETQYF. This sequence joins TRBV15 and TRBJ2-5; the match to TRBD1 covers 11 bases. This CDR3 has 16 residues. The ends lost 4 bases at V and 2 bases at J; junction bases unmatched: 6. Per the germline V gene, CDR1 is LNHNV and CDR2 is YYDKDF (reference sequence). The full variable domain, its missing parts supplied by reference TRBV15 and TRBJ2-5, is DAMVIQNPRYQVTQFGKPVTLSCSQTLNHNVMYWYQQKSSQAPKLLFHYYDKDFNNEADTPDNFQSRRPNTSFCFLDIRSPGLGDTAMYLCATSITDRGRQETQYFGPGTRLLVL.

This clonotype was recorded many times. The CDR3, as DNA: TGCAGCGCCCTAGGGGGGCCGTGGGAGACCCAGTACTTC. Its protein product is CSALGGPWETQYF. The chain employs TRBV29-1 and TRBJ2-5; D might be TRBD1 or TRBD2, each matching 6 bases. CDR3 length: 13 residues. CDR1 and CDR2 from the germline V gene are SQVTM and ANQGSEA. V was clipped by 7 bases and J by 5 bases, with 17 bases between them. The variable domain in full, completed from reference TRBV29-1 and TRBJ2-5, reads SAVISQKPSRDICQRGTSLTIQCQVDSQVTMMFWYRQQPGQSLTLIATANQGSEATYESGFVIDKFPISRPNLTFSTLTVSNMSPEDSSIYLCSALGGPWETQYFGPGTRLLVL.

This clonotype was observed many times. V is TRBV2 and J is TRBJ1-1; 7 bases agree with TRBD1. In germline, CDR1 is SNHLY, CDR2 FYNNEI. V gave up 7 bases and J gave up 8 bases; unmatched junction bases: 4. The CDR3 length is 11 residues. Here the CDR3 DNA reads TGTGCCAGCACCGCGACAGGGGAAGCTTTCTTT. Its protein product is CASTATGEAFF.

There are many counts of this clonotype. The chain employs TRBV7-2 and TRBJ1-4; 8 bases are a match to TRBD1. CDR3 size: 14 residues. V lost 3 bases and J lost 5; bases outside the gene matches: 2. The germline CDR1 and CDR2 sequences are SGHTA and FQGNSA. CDR3 nucleotide sequence: TGTGCCAGCAGCTTCCAGGGGGCGAATGAAAAACTGTTTTTT. Its translation: CASSFQGANEKLFF. The full variable domain, in which reference TRBV7-2 and TRBJ1-4 provide the parts outside the CDR3, is GAGVSQSPSNKVTEKGKDVELRCDPISGHTALYWYRQSLGQGLEFLIYFQGNSAPDKSGLPSDRFSAERTGGSVSTLTIQRTQQEDSAVYLCASSFQGANEKLFFGSGTQLSVL.

This clonotype was picked up many times. V gene TRBV6-6 combines with J gene TRBJ1-4, with a possible D match to TRBD1 (5 bases). Trimming took 7 bases from V and 8 from J, leaving 11 bases between them. This CDR3 spans 12 amino acids. Germline CDR1 is MNHNY and CDR2 is SVGAGI (reference sequence). CDR3 in amino acids: CASNPSGEKLFF. In DNA, the CDR3 is TGTGCCAGCAATCCATCAGGGGAAAAACTGTTTTTT.

This clonotype was counted between two and nine times. This rearrangement joins TRBV7-9 to TRBJ2-3; no definite D call. CDR1 and CDR2 (germline): SEHNR, FQNEAQ (reference sequence). V was pared by 7 bases and J by 2 bases, with 19 bases between. The CDR3 loop spans 16 amino acids. CDR3 bases: TGTGCCAGCACCCTGATCCTGCCTGGAAACACAGATACGCAGTATTTT. Its translation is CASTLILPGNTDTQYF.

This clonotype was counted many times. J is TRBJ2-1 and V is TRBV7-3; 10 nucleotides match TRBD2. J gave up 6 bases and V 5 bases, and 7 bases lay outside the gene matches. Germline V lookup: CDR1 SGHTA, CDR2 FQGTGA. The CDR3 sequence is 15 residues long. The CDR3 nucleotides read TGTGCCAGCAGCCTCGGACTAGCGGCGCGCAATGAGCAGTTCTTC. Translating it yields CASSLGLAARNEQFF.

This clonotype was observed many times. This rearrangement joins TRBV20-1 to TRBJ2-3; 9 bases agree with TRBD2. Looked up from germline, CDR1 is DFQATT and CDR2 is SNEGSKA (reference sequence). The CDR3 totals 14 residues. The ends lost 6 bases at V and 10 bases at J; junction bases unmatched: 14. Written as DNA, the CDR3 is TGCAGTGCCCCGCGAGCTGTAGCGGGAGTTCCGCAGTATTTT. Its protein is CSAPRAVAGVPQYF.

This clonotype was observed many times. This rearrangement joins TRBV29-1 to TRBJ2-3; tentative D call: TRBD2 (6 bases). V was trimmed by 4 bases and J by 2 bases, leaving 10 bases between them. The CDR3 has 13 amino acids. Germline CDR1 and CDR2: SQVTM and ANQGSEA. The CDR3 is CSVVTGDTDTQYF. Here the CDR3 DNA reads TGCAGCGTTGTAACGGGGGACACAGATACGCAGTATTTT.

This clonotype was recorded many times. The chain links TRBV5-6 to TRBJ2-7, with D possibly TRBD2 on 7 matching bases. V was clipped by 4 bases and J by 4 bases, with 15 bases between them. CDR1 and CDR2 from the germline V gene are SGHDT and YYEEEE. The CDR3 extends over 14 amino acids. The CDR3 here is CASSPFGGAYEQYF. The CDR3 DNA sequence: TGTGCCAGCAGCCCCTTTGGGGGGGCTTACGAGCAGTACTTC. Variable domain in full (rest from reference TRBV5-6 and TRBJ2-7): DAGVTQSPTHLIKTRGQQVTLRCSPKSGHDTVSWYQQALGQGPQFIFQYYEEEERQRGNFPDRFSGHQFPNYSSELNVNALLLGDSALYLCASSPFGGAYEQYFGPGTRLTVT.

There are many counts of this clonotype. The J gene is TRBJ2-3, the V gene TRBV7-2; 9 positions agree with TRBD1. Germline CDR1 and CDR2: SGHTA and FQGNSA. V shed 4 bases and J 2 bases; nucleotides not matched to a gene: 4. The CDR3 runs to 15 residues. DNA of the CDR3: TGTGCCAGCAGCTCTGGACAGGGGATCACAGATACGCAGTATTTT. Protein product: CASSSGQGITDTQYF.

This clonotype was seen at least ten times. The rearrangement links TRBV5-6 to TRBJ2-7; D unresolved. Trimming cost V 1 base and J 5 bases, with 16 bases left between them. Germline CDR1 reads SGHDT; CDR2 reads YYEEEE. The CDR3 has 15 residues. This CDR3 is CASSLSMGRWDEQYF. DNA for the CDR3: TGTGCCAGCAGCTTGTCTATGGGTCGTTGGGACGAGCAGTACTTC. The variable domain in full, with the rest retrieved from reference TRBV5-6 and TRBJ2-7, is DAGVTQSPTHLIKTRGQQVTLRCSPKSGHDTVSWYQQALGQGPQFIFQYYEEEERQRGNFPDRFSGHQFPNYSSELNVNALLLGDSALYLCASSLSMGRWDEQYFGPGTRLTVT.